This T cell receptor beta chain came from a study of cytomegalovirus exposure and HLA in healthy donors. Study at large: Counted in an early data release were about 85 million unique TCRs from HLA-typed donors.

Overall study findings and caveats: Per published accounts, TCR beta sequences correctly predicted the HLA-A and HLA-B alleles of most subjects. Later, TCR association rates were found to vary by HLA locus, highest for DRB1 and lowest for HLA-C. Later analysis indicated greater clonal expansion among HLA-associated TCR beta chains than among equally common other chains.

Details on this clone: No antigen is known for it.

Germline V CDR1 and CDR2: MNHEY, SVGAGI. V lost 11 bases and J 7 bases, leaving 13 bases between the germline ends. The CDR3 runs 11 residues. PCR primers comprised 60 Vbeta and 13 Jbeta primers. The repertoire was sequenced with immunoSEQ multiplex PCR; TCRdb's copy has only in-frame clones and lacks some. The data contain roughly 120,000 clones, 75% to 85% of them singletons. This receptor was taken from a male donor in good health and CMV-seropositive. Specimen: PBMCs. The genes are TRBV6-5 and TRBJ2-3; the D gene is possibly TRBD2 (7 bases). CDR3 loop: CAEGDYYTQYF. For the CDR3, the DNA is TGTGCCGAGGGGGACTACTATACGCAGTATTTT.